This T cell receptor (beta chain) originates from a study of blood T cells in healthy people across ages. Study as a whole: Template switching picked up about one barcoded beta molecule for each two T cells. Notes on the study in general: Across the age range, TCR beta diversity per million T cells fell in a roughly linear way. Long-lived donors carried more naive CD4+ cells and greater diversity than aged donors. It was held that the diversity estimates obtained from one million T cells were underestimates.

The second PCR ran roughly 7 to 12 cycles with a sample-barcoded 5' primer and J-beta primers. TCRdb passed the 5' RACE reads through MiXCR, listing each CDR3 protein once. The sample consists of some 640,000 distinct CDR3 sequences, about half of them appearing once. This clonotype was found a few times. Antigen unknown. Sequencing was performed on blood. The receptor was isolated from a woman in her sixties or seventies in good health.

As DNA, the CDR3 is TGCAGTGCGAGCCAACCTAGCGGGAGGTGGTCCGGGGAGCTGTTTTTT. Translating gives CSASQPSGRWSGELFF. The gene calls are TRBV20-1 and TRBJ2-2, with 11 nucleotides matching TRBD2. In germline, CDR1 is DFQATT, CDR2 SNEGSKA (reference sequence). The V gene end was trimmed by 6 bases and the J gene end by 6 bases; junction bases not matched to a gene: 12. The CDR3 consists of 16 residues.